The rows below give T cell receptor beta chains drawn from one sample of a study of T cell responses to AZD1222 COVID-19 vaccine. Sequencing used immunoSEQ multiplex PCR; TCRdb keeps in-frame clones, though not all of them. The sample yields about 130,000 clones, approximately 88% seen once. Specimen: peripheral blood, collected on day 0 of AZD1222 vaccination. The receptors come from an adult in good health. CDR3s include the opening cysteine and the closing phenylalanine or tryptophan. Fields, in order: J gene, D gene, clone size, V gene, CDR3 protein, CDR3 DNA. D genes are given only for firm matches. Clone size, where shown, is once, few, many, or a class for clones that have expanded.

>TRBJ1-2|-|-|TRBV28
CASSYTISGYTF
TGTGCCAGCAGTTACACCATCTCTGGCTACACCTTC
>TRBJ1-3|-|-|TRBV19
CASSIDPGAGRPGNTIYF
TGTGCCAGTAGTATAGACCCGGGGGCAGGACGACCTGGAAACACCATATATTTT
>TRBJ1-2|TRBD1|-|TRBV5-4
CASSRGGTGISYGYTF
TGTGCCAGCAGCCGCGGGGGGACAGGGATATCCTATGGCTACACCTTC
>TRBJ1-2|TRBD1|-|TRBV7-2
CASSLSGGYGYTF
TGTGCCAGCAGCTTATCAGGGGGGTATGGCTACACCTTC
>TRBJ2-7|TRBD1|-|TRBV30
CASQAGQGTTYEQYF
TGTGCCTCCCAAGCAGGACAGGGTACGACGTACGAGCAGTACTTC
>TRBJ2-1|-|-|TRBV19
CASGRPSKGYNEQFF
TGTGCCAGTGGCCGACCGTCGAAGGGCTACAATGAGCAGTTCTTC
>TRBJ2-2|TRBD1|-|TRBV19
CASLKQGAGTGKLFF
TGTGCCAGCCTGAAACAGGGGGCAGGGACCGGGAAGCTGTTTTTT
>TRBJ2-5|-|-|TRBV5-1
CASSRPRETQYF
TGCGCCAGCAGCCGTCCCAGAGAGACCCAGTACTTC
>TRBJ1-2|TRBD1|once|TRBV3-1/TRBV3-2
CASSRRTGPYGYTF
TGTGCCAGCAGCCGCCGGACAGGCCCCTATGGCTACACCTTC
>TRBJ2-5|-|-|TRBV7-9
CASSPYQETQYF
TGTGCCAGCAGCCCGTACCAAGAGACCCAGTACTTC
>TRBJ1-2|-|-|TRBV3-1/TRBV3-2
CASSQEAQGMGGYTF
TGTGCCAGCAGCCAAGAGGCACAGGGTATGGGTGGCTACACCTTC
>TRBJ2-7|TRBD1|-|TRBV4-1
CASSQPWDRGREQYF
TGCGCCAGCAGCCAACCCTGGGACAGGGGGAGGGAGCAGTACTTC
>TRBJ1-2|TRBD1|-|TRBV7-2
CASSLARDRGNGGYTF
TGTGCCAGCAGCTTAGCACGGGACAGGGGGAACGGTGGCTACACCTTC
>TRBJ1-4|-|-|TRBV28
CASSLRGEKLFF
TGTGCCAGCAGTTTACGAGGGGAAAAACTGTTTTTT
>TRBJ2-2|-|-|TRBV5-1
CASRSQGLAGELFF
TGCGCCAGCAGGAGTCAGGGGCTCGCCGGGGAGCTGTTTTTT
>TRBJ1-2|-|-|TRBV6-1
CASSEWGLRGYTF
TGTGCCAGCAGTGAATGGGGGCTCCGGGGCTACACCTTC
>TRBJ1-6|-|-|TRBV6-5
CASSYLTENSPLHF
TGTGCCAGCAGTTACTTGACAGAGAATTCACCCCTCCACTTT
>TRBJ2-1|TRBD2|-|TRBV30
CAWNLAGAREQFF
TGTGCCTGGAACCTAGCGGGAGCCCGCGAGCAGTTCTTC
>TRBJ2-7|-|few|TRBV27
CASSVATAYEQYF
TGTGCCAGCAGTGTGGCGACAGCCTACGAGCAGTACTTC
>TRBJ1-2|TRBD1|-|TRBV2
CASSERSGGFYGYTF
TGTGCCAGCAGTGAAAGGTCAGGGGGCTTCTATGGCTACACCTTC
>TRBJ2-7|-|-|TRBV5-1
CASSLDHEQYF
TGCGCCAGCAGCTTGGACCACGAGCAGTACTTC
>TRBJ2-7|-|-|TRBV11-3
CASSLRDSEQYF
TGTGCCAGCAGCTTACGGGATAGTGAGCAGTACTTC
>TRBJ1-5|TRBD1|once|TRBV6-5
CASRGGTANQPQHF
TGTGCCAGCAGGGGAGGGACAGCAAATCAGCCCCAGCATTTT
>TRBJ2-3|-|-|TRBV9
CASSVGASGGTDTQYF
TGTGCCAGCAGCGTAGGTGCCTCCGGTGGCACAGATACGCAGTATTTT
>TRBJ1-6|-|-|TRBV19
CASSIDPVNSPLHF
TGTGCCAGTAGTATAGATCCGGTTAATTCACCCCTCCACTTT
>TRBJ2-1|-|-|TRBV6-5
CASLRAGSYEQFF
TGTGCCAGCTTGAGGGCCGGATCGTATGAGCAGTTCTTC
>TRBJ2-1|-|-|TRBV9
CASSPRTLRHEQFF
TGTGCCAGCAGCCCGCGGACACTTAGGCATGAGCAGTTCTTC
>TRBJ1-1|-|-|TRBV19
CASSIRNTEAFF
TGTGCCAGTAGTATAAGGAACACTGAAGCTTTCTTT
>TRBJ2-5|-|-|TRBV7-9
CASGRAETQYF
TGTGCCAGCGGAAGGGCGGAGACCCAGTACTTC
>TRBJ1-1|-|-|TRBV29-1
CSAQGGDTEAFF
TGCAGCGCCCAAGGAGGAGACACTGAAGCTTTCTTT
>TRBJ1-6|-|-|TRBV19
CASRTRNSPLHF
TGTGCCAGTAGAACGAGGAATTCACCCCTCCACTTT
>TRBJ2-1|TRBD2|-|TRBV10-3
CAISEESGRDGFF
TGTGCCATCAGTGAGGAAAGCGGGAGGGATGGGTTCTTC
>TRBJ2-5|-|once|TRBV19
CATKLGETQYF
TGTGCCACCAAATTAGGGGAGACCCAGTACTTC
>TRBJ2-7|-|-|TRBV7-3
CASSLYYGYEQYF
TGTGCCAGCAGCTTATATTACGGCTACGAGCAGTACTTC
>TRBJ2-5|-|-|TRBV7-3
CASSFGGEETQYF
TGTGCCAGCAGCTTCGGGGGAGAGGAGACCCAGTACTTC
>TRBJ2-7|-|-|TRBV6-6
CASSYGGSFSYEQYF
TGTGCCAGCAGTTACGGCGGAAGTTTCTCCTACGAGCAGTACTTC
>TRBJ2-1|-|-|TRBV19
CASRSLDTIYNEQFF
TGTGCCAGTAGGAGTCTGGACACGATCTACAATGAGCAGTTCTTC
>TRBJ2-3|-|-|TRBV7-2
CASSFTEGDTQYF
TGTGCCAGCAGCTTCACGGAAGGGGATACGCAGTATTTT
>TRBJ2-7|-|-|TRBV10-3
CAIRTAEYYEQYF
TGTGCCATCAGAACAGCTGAGTACTACGAGCAGTACTTC